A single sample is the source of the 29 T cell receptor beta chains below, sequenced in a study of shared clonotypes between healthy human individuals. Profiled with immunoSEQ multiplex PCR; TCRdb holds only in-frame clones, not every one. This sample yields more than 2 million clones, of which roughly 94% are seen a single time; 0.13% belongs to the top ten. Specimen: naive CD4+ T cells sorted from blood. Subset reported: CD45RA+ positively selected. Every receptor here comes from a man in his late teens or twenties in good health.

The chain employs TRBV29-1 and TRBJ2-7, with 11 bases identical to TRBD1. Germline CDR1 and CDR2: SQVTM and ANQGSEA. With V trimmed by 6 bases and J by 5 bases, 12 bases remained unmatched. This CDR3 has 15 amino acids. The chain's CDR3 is CSVAKGTGGTDEQYF. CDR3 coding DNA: TGCAGCGTCGCTAAGGGGACAGGGGGTACGGACGAGCAGTACTTC.

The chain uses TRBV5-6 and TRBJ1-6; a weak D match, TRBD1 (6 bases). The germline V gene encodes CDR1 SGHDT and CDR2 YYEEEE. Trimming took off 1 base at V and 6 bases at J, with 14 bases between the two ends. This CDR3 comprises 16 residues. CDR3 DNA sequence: TGTGCCAGCAGCTTGATATCGGGGGCCTCTAATTCACCCCTCCACTTT. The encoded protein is CASSLISGASNSPLHF.

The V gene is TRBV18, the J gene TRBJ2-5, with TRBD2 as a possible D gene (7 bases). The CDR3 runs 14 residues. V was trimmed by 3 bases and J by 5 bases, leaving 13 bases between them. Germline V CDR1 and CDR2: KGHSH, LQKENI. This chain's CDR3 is CASSPRGPGETQYF. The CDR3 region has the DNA TGTGCCAGCTCACCGCGGGGGCCAGGGGAGACCCAGTACTTC.

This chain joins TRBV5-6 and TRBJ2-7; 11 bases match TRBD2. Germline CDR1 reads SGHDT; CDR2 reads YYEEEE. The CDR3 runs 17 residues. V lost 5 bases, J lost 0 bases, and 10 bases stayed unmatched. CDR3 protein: CASSQKVSGRASYEQYF. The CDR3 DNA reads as TGTGCCAGCAGTCAGAAAGTTAGCGGGAGGGCCTCCTACGAGCAGTACTTC.

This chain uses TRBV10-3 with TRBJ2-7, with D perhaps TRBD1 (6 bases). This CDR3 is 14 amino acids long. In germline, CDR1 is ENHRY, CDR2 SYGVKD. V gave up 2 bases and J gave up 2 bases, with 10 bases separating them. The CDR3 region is CAISERRTAYEQYF. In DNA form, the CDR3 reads TGTGCCATCAGTGAGAGGCGGACAGCCTACGAGCAGTACTTC.

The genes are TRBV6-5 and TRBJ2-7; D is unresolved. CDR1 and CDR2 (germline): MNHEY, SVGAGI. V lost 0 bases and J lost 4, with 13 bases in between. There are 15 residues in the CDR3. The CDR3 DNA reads TGTGCCAGCAGTTACTCGACGGCCCCTCCGTACGAGCAGTACTTC. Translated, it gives CASSYSTAPPYEQYF.

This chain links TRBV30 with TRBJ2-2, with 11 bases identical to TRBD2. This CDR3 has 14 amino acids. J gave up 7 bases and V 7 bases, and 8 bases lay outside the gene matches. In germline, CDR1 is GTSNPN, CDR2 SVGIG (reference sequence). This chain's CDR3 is CASLTSGEVGELFF. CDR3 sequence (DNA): TGTGCCTCCCTGACTAGCGGGGAGGTCGGGGAGCTGTTTTTT.

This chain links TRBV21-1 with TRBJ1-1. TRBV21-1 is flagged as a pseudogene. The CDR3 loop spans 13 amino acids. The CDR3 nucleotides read TGTGCCAGCAGCAAAGTCCGGGACACTGAAGCTTTCTTT. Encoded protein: CASSKVRDTEAFF.

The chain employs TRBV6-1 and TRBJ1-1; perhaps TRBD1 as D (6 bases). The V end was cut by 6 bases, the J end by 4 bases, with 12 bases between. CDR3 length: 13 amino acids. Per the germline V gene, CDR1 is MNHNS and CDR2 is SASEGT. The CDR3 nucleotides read TGTGCCAGCAGCCAGGGGAGGGTCACTGAAGCTTTCTTT. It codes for CASSQGRVTEAFF.

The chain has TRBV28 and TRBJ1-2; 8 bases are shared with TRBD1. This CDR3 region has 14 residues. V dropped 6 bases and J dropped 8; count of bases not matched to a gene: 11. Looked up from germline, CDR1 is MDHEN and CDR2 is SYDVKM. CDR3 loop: CASRTGQESRGYTF. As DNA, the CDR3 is TGTGCCAGCAGAACGGGACAGGAATCCCGCGGCTACACCTTC.

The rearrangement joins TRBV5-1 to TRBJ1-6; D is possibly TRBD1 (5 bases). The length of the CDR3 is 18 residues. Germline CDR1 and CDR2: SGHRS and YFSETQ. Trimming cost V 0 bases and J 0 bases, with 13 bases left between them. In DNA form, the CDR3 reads TGCGCCAGCAGCTTGGTTCCGGGGGAGGGCTCCTATAATTCACCCCTCCACTTT. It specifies CASSLVPGEGSYNSPLHF.

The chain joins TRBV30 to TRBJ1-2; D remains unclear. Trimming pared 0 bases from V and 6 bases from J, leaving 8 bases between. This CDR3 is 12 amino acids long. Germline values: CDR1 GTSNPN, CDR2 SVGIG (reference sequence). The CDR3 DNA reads TGTGCCTGGAGTGTCAGCCAGCATGGCTACACCTTC. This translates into CAWSVSQHGYTF.

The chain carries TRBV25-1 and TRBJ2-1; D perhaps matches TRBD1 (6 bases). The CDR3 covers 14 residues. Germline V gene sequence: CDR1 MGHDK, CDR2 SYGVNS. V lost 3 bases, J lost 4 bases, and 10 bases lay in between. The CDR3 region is CASSEGAVYNEQFF. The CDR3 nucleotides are TGTGCCAGCAGTGAGGGGGCAGTTTACAATGAGCAGTTCTTC.

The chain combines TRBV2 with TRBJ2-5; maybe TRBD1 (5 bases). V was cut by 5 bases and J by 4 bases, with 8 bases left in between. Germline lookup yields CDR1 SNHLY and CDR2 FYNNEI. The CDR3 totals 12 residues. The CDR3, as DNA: TGTGCCAGCAGTCAGGGCGTAGAGACCCAGTACTTC. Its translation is CASSQGVETQYF.

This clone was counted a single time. CDR3 DNA sequence: TGTGCCAGCAGCGTAGGGATACTACCTGATACGCAGTATTTT. This codes for CASSVGILPDTQYF. V is TRBV9 and J is TRBJ2-3; D call uncertain. The V and J ends lost 0 bases and 6 bases respectively, with 11 bases between them. CDR1 and CDR2 from the germline V gene are SGDLS and YYNGEE. The CDR3 is made up of 14 amino acids. The entire variable domain, with the rest obtained from reference TRBV9 and TRBJ2-3, is as follows: DSGVTQTPKHLITATGQRVTLRCSPRSGDLSVYWYQQSLDQGLQFLIQYYNGEERAKGNILERFSAQQFPDLHSELNLSSLELGDSALYFCASSVGILPDTQYFGPGTRLTVL.

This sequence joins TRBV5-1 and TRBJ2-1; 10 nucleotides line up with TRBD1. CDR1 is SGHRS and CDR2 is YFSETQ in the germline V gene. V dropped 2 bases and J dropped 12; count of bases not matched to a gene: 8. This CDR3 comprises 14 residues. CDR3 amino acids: CASSLPGQGTGQFF. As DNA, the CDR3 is TGCGCCAGCAGCTTACCGGGACAGGGGACAGGGCAGTTCTTC.

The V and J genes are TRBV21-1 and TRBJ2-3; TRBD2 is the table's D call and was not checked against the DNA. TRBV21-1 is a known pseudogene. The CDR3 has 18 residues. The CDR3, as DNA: TGTGCCCTCCGTCCTTCCGGGGGGGCCGCTAGGGACACAGATACGCAGTATTTT. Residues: CALRPSGGAARDTDTQYF.

CDR3 nucleotide sequence: TGTGCCAGCAGTTACTCCGGGACAGCAAATTCACCCCTCCACTTT. This encodes CASSYSGTANSPLHF. J is TRBJ1-6 and V is TRBV6-6; 7 bases line up with TRBD1. Germline CDR1 MNHNY, CDR2 SVGAGI (reference sequence). There are 15 residues in the CDR3. Trimming at V came to 0 bases and at J to 7 bases, leaving 3 bases not matched to a gene.

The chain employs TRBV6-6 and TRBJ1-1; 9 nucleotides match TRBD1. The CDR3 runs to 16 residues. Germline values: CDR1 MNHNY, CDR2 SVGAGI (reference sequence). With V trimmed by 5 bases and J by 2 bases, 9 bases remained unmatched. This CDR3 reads CASSPGQGRKNTEAFF. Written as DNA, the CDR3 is TGTGCCAGCAGTCCTGGACAGGGGAGAAAAAACACTGAAGCTTTCTTT.

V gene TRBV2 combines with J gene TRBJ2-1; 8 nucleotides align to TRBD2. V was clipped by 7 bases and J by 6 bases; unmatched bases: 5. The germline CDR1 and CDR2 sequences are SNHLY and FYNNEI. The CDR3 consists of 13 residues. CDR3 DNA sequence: TGTGCCAGCATGCGGGAGGTGGGCAATGAGCAGTTCTTC. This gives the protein CASMREVGNEQFF.

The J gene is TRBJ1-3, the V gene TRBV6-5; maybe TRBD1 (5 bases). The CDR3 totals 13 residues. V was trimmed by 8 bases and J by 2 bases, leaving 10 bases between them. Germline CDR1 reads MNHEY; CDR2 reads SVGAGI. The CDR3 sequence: CASGTGTGNTIYF. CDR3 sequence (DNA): TGTGCCAGCGGCACAGGTACTGGAAACACCATATATTTT.

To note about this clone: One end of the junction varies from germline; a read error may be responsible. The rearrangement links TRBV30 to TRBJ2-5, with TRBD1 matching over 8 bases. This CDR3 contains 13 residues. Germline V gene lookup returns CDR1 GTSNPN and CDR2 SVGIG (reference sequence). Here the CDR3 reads CAWEGQAQGTQYF. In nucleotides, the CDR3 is TGTGCCTGGGAGGGACAGGCCCAAGGGACCCAGTACTTC.

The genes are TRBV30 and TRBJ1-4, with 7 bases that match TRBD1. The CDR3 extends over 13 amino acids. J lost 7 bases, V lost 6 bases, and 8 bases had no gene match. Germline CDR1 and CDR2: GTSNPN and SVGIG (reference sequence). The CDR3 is CACHRGGGEKLFF. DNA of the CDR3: TGTGCCTGCCACAGGGGAGGGGGTGAAAAACTGTTTTTT.

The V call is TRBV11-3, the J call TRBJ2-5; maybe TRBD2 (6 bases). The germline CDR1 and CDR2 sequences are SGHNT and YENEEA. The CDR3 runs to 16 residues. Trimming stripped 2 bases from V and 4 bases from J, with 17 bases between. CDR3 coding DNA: TGTGCCAGCAGCTTAAGGAGGGGATCGGTTTCAGAGACCCAGTACTTC. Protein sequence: CASSLRRGSVSETQYF.

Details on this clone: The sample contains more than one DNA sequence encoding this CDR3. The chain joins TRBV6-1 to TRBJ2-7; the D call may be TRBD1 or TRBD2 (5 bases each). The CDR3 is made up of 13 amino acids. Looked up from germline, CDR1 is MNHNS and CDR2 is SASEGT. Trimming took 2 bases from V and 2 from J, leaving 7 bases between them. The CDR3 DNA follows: TGTGCCAGCAGTGAAACGGGACCCTACGAGCAGTACTTC. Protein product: CASSETGPYEQYF.

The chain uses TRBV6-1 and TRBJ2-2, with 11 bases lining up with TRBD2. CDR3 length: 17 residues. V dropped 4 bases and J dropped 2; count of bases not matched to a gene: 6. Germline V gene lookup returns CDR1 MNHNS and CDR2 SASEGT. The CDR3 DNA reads TGTGCCAGCAGTGCCTTGGGACTAGCGGCTAACACCGGGGAGCTGTTTTTT. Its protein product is CASSALGLAANTGELFF.

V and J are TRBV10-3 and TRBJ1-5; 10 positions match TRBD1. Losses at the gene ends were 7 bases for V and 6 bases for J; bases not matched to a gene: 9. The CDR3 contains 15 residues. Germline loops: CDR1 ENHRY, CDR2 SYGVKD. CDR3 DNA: TGTGCCATCAAGGATGGGACAGGGGACGCTCAGCCCCAGCATTTT. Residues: CAIKDGTGDAQPQHF.

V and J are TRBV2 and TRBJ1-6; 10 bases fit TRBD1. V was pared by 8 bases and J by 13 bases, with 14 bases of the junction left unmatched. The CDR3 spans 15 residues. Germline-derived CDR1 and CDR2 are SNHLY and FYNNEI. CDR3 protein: CASHIRPGQGSPLHF. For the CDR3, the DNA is TGTGCCAGCCACATCAGACCGGGACAGGGGAGTCCCCTCCACTTT. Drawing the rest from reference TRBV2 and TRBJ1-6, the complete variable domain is EPEVTQTPSHQVTQMGQEVILRCVPISNHLYFYWYRQILGQKVEFLVSFYNNEISEKSEIFDDQFSVERPDGSNFTLKIRSTKLEDSAMYFCASHIRPGQGSPLHFGNGTRLTVT.

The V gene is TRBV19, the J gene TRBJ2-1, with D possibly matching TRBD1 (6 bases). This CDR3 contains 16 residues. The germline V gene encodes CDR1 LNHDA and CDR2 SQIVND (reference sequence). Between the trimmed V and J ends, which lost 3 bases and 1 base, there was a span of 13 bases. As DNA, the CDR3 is TGTGCCAGTAGTATCCCAGGGGTACAGTCCTACAATGAGCAGTTCTTC. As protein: CASSIPGVQSYNEQFF.